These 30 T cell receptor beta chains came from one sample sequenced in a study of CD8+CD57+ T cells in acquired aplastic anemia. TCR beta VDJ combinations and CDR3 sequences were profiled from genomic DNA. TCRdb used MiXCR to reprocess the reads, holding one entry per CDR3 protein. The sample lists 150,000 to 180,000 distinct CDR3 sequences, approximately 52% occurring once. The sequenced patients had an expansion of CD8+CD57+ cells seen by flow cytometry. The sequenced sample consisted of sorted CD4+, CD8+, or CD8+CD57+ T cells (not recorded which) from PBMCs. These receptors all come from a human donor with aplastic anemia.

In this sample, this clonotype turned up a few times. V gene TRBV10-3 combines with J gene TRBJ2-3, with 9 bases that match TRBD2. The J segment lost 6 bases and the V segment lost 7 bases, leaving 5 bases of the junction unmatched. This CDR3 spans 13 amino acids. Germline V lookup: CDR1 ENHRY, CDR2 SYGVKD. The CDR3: CAIMGLAEDTQYF. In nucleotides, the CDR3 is TGTGCCATCATGGGACTAGCTGAGGATACGCAGTATTTT.

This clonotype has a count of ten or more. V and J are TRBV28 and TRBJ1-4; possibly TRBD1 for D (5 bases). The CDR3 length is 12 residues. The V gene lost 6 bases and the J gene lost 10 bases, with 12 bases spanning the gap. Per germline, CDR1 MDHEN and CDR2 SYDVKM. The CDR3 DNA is TGTGCCAGCAGCCCACCGAGGGGAAAACTGTTTTTT. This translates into CASSPPRGKLFF.

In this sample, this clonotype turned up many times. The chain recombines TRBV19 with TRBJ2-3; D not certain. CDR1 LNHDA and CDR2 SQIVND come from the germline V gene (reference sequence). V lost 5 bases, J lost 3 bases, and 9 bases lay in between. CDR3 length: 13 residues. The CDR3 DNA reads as TGTGCCAGTAGTGGAGCCATTACAGATACGCAGTATTTT. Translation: CASSGAITDTQYF.

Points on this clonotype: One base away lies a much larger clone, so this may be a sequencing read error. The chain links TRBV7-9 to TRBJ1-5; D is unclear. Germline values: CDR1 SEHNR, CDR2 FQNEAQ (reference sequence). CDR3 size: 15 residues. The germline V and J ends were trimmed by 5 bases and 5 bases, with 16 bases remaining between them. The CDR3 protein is CASSRLGEPDQPQHF. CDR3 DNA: TGTGCCAGCAGCCGCCTCGGGGAACCGGATCAGCCCCAGCATTTT.

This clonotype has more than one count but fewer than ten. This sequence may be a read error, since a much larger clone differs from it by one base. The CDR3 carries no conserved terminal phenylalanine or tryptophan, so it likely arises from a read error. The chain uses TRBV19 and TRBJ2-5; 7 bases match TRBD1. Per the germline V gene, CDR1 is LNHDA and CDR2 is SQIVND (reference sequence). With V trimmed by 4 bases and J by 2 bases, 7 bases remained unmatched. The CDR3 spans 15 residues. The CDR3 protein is CASSRGTDYQETQYL. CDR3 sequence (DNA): TGTGCCAGTAGTAGGGGGACAGATTATCAAGAGACCCAGTACCTC.

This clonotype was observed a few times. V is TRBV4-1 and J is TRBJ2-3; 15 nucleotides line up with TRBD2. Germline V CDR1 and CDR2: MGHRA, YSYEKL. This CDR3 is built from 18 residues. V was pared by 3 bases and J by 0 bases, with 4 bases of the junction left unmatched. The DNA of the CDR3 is TGCGCCAGCAGCCAGGGGACTAGCGGGGGGACTAGCACAGATACGCAGTATTTT. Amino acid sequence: CASSQGTSGGTSTDTQYF.

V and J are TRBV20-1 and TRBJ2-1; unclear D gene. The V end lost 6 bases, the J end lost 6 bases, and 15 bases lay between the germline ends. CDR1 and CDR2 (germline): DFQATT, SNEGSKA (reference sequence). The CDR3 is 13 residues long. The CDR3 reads CSARLSGSNEQFF. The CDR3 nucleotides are TGCAGTGCAAGGTTATCAGGAAGCAATGAGCAGTTCTTC.

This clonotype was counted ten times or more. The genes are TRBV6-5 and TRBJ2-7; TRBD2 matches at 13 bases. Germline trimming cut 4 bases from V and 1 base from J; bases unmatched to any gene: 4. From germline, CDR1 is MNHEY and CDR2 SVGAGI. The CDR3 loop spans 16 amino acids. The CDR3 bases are TGTGCCAGCAGTTCCCGGACTAGCGGGGGATCCTACGAGCAGTACTTC. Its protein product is CASSSRTSGGSYEQYF.

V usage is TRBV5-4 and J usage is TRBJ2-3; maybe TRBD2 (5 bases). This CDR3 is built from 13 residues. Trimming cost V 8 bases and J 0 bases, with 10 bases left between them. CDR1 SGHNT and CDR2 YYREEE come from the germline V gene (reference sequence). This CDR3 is CASSDYSTDTQYF. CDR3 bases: TGTGCCAGTTCCGACTACAGCACAGATACGCAGTATTTT.

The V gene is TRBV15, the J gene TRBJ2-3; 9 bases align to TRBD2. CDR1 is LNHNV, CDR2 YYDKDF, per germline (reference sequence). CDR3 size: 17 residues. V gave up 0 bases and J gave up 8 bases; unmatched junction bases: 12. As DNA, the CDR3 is TGTGCCACCAGCAGAGATGTGTTGGGACTAGCTCTTGTTACGCAGTATTTT. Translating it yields CATSRDVLGLALVTQYF.

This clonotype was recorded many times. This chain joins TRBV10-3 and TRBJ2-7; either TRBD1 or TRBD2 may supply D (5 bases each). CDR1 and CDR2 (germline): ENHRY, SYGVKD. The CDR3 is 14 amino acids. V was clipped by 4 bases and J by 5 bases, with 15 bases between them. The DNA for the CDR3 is TGTGCCATCAGTGTTGAAGGGGACGTCCACGAGCAGTACTTC. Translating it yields CAISVEGDVHEQYF.

The CDR3 DNA follows: TGTGCCAGCACCGTAGGCAGGGCCCAAGAGACCCAGTACTTC. Protein: CASTVGRAQETQYF. The genes are TRBV2 and TRBJ2-5; possible D gene TRBD1, 5 bases. Deletions cut 7 bases from V and 1 base from J, with 13 bases between. The length of the CDR3 is 14 residues. Germline CDR1 and CDR2: SNHLY and FYNNEI.

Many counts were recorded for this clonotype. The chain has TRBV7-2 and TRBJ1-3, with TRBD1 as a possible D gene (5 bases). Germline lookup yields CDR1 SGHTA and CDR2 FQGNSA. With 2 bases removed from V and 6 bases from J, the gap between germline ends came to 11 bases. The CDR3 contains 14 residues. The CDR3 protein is CASSLRQSQNTIYF. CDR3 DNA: TGTGCCAGCAGCTTACGACAGAGTCAAAACACCATATATTTT.

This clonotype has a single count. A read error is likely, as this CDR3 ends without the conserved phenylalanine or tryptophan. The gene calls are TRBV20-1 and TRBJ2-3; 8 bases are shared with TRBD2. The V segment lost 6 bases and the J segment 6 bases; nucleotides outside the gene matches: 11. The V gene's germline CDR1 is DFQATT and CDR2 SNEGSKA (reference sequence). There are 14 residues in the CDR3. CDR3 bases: TGCAGTGCCTTACTGGCGGGGGGTGTGGATACGCAGTATTCT. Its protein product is CSALLAGGVDTQYS.

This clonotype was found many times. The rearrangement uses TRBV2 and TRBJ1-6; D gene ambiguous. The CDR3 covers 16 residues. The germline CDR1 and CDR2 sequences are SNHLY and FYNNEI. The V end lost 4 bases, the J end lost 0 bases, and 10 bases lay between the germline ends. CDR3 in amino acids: CASSARESSYNSPLHF. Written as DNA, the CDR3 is TGTGCCAGCAGTGCAAGGGAGAGCTCCTATAATTCACCCCTCCACTTT. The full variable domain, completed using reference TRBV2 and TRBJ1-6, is EPEVTQTPSHQVTQMGQEVILRCVPISNHLYFYWYRQILGQKVEFLVSFYNNEISEKSEIFDDQFSVERPDGSNFTLKIRSTKLEDSAMYFCASSARESSYNSPLHFGNGTRLTVT.

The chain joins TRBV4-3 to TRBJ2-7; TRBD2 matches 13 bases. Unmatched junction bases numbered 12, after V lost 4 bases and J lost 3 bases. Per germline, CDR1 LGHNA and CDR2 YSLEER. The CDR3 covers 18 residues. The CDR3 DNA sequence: TGCGCCAGCAGCCCAACTAAGGGGACTAGCGGGGTGGTCTACGAGCAGTACTTC. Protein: CASSPTKGTSGVVYEQYF.

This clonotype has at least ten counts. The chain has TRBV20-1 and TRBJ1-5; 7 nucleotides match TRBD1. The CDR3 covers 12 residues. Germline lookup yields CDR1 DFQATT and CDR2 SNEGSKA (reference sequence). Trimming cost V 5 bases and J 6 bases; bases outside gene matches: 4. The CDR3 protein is CSAQGGGQPQHF. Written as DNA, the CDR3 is TGCAGTGCTCAGGGGGGTGGTCAGCCCCAGCATTTT.

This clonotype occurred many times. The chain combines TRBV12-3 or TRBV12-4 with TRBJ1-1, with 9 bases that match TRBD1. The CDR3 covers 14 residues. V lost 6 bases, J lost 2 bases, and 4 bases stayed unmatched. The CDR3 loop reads CASRGQGRNTEAFF. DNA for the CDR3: TGTGCCAGCAGGGGACAGGGAAGAAACACTGAAGCTTTCTTT.

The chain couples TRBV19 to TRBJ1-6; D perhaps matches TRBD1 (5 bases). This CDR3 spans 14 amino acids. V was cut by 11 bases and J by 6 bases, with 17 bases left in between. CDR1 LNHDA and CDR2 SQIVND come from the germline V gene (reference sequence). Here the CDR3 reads CASRGVALNSPLHF. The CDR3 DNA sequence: TGTGCCTCACGGGGGGTGGCACTTAATTCACCCCTCCACTTT. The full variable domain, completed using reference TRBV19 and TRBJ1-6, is DGGITQSPKYLFRKEGQNVTLSCEQNLNHDAMYWYRQDPGQGLRLIYYSQIVNDFQKGDIAEGYSVSREKKESFPLTVTSAQKNPTAFYLCASRGVALNSPLHFGNGTRLTVT.

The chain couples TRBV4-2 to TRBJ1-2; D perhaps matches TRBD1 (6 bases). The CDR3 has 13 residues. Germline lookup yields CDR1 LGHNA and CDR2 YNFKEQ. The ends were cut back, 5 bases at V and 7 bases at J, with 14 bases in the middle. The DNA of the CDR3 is TGTGCCAGCAGCTTAGTGGAACAGGGTGGCTACACCTTC. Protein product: CASSLVEQGGYTF.

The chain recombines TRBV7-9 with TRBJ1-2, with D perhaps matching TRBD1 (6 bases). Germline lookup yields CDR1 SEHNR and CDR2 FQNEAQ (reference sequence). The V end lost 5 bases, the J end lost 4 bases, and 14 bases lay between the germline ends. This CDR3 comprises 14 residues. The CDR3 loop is CASSPTAQGYGYTF. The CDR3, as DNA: TGTGCCAGCAGCCCCACGGCACAGGGCTATGGCTACACCTTC.

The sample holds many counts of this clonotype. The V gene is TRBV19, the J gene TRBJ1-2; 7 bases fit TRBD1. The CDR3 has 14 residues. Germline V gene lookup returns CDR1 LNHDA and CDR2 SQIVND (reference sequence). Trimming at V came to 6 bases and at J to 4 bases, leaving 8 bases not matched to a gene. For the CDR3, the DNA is TGTGCCAGTAGCTCGACAGGGAGAGTCTATGGCTACACCTTC. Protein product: CASSSTGRVYGYTF.

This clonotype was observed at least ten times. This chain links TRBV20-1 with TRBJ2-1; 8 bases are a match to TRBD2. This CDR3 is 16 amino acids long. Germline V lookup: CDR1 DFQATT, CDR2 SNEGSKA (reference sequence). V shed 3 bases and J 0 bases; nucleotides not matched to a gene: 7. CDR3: CSARARGGSSYNEQFF. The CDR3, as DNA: TGCAGTGCTAGGGCCCGCGGGGGGTCCTCCTACAATGAGCAGTTCTTC.

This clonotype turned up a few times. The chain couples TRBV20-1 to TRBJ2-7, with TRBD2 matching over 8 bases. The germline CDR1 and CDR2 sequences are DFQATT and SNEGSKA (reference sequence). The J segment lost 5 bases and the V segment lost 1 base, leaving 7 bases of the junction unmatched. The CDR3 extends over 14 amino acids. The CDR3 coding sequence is TGCAGTGCTAGAGCCGGGAGGGCCCTGGACGAGCAGTACTTC. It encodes CSARAGRALDEQYF.

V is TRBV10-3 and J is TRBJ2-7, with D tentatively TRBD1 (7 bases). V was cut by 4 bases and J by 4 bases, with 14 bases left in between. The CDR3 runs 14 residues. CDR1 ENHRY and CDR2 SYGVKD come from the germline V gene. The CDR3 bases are TGTGCCATCAGTGGCGGGACAGATTTTTACGAGCAGTACTTC. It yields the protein CAISGGTDFYEQYF.

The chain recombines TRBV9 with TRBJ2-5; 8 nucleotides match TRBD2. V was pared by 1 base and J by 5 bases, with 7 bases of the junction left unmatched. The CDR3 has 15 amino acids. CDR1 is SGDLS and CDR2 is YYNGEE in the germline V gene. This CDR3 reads CASSVYAGGGETQYF. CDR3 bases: TGTGCCAGCAGCGTATACGCGGGGGGCGGGGAGACCCAGTACTTC.

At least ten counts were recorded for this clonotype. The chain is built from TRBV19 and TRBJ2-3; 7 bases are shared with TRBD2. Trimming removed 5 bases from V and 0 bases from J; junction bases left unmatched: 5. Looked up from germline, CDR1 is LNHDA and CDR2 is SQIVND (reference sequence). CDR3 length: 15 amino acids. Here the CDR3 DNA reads TGTGCCAGTAGTTGGTCTAGCGGAAGCACAGATACGCAGTATTTT. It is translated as CASSWSSGSTDTQYF. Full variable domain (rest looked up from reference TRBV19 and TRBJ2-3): DGGITQSPKYLFRKEGQNVTLSCEQNLNHDAMYWYRQDPGQGLRLIYYSQIVNDFQKGDIAEGYSVSREKKESFPLTVTSAQKNPTAFYLCASSWSSGSTDTQYFGPGTRLTVL.

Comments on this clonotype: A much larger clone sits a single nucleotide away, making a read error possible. The CDR3 sequence: CASSLGNSSQPQHF. In DNA form, the CDR3 reads TGTGCCAGCAGCCTCGGAAATAGCAGTCAGCCCCAGCATTTT. V usage is TRBV4-2 and J usage is TRBJ1-5, with D unresolved. From germline, CDR1 is LGHNA and CDR2 YNFKEQ. The CDR3 covers 14 residues.

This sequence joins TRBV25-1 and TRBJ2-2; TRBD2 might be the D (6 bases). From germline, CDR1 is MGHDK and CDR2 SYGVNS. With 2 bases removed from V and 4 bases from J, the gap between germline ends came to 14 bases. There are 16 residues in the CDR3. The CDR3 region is CASSESTRRGTGELFF. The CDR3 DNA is TGTGCCAGCAGTGAAAGCACAAGGAGGGGCACCGGGGAGCTGTTTTTT.

CDR3 loop: CSARPTAMNTEAFF. The CDR3 bases are TGCAGTGCTAGACCGACAGCCATGAACACTGAAGCTTTCTTT. The chain uses TRBV20-1 and TRBJ1-1, with D perhaps TRBD1 (5 bases). Per germline, CDR1 DFQATT and CDR2 SNEGSKA (reference sequence). V shed 2 bases and J shed 0 bases, with 10 bases lying between them. The CDR3 has 14 residues.